The 22 T cell receptor beta chains presented below share a single source sample, sequenced in a study of identical twins. TCRdb recomputed calls from the 5' RACE reads with MiXCR, one row per CDR3 protein. The sample shows around 1.7 million distinct CDR3 sequences, 25% to 35% of them seen only once. The sequenced sample was cord blood. The receptors here all came from a newborn girl in good health.

In its sample, this clonotype was seen once. The CDR3: CASGSGLAVRQFF. For the CDR3, the DNA is TGTGCCAGCGGTTCGGGACTAGCGGTGCGGCAGTTCTTC. The chain joins TRBV28 to TRBJ2-1; TRBD2 matches 11 bases. Looked up from germline, CDR1 is MDHEN and CDR2 is SYDVKM. Trimming cost V 8 bases and J 12 bases; bases outside gene matches: 9. CDR3 length: 13 amino acids. The complete variable domain, with remaining parts taken from reference TRBV28 and TRBJ2-1, reads DVKVTQSSRYLVKRTGEKVFLECVQDMDHENMFWYRQDPGLGLRLIYFSYDVKMKEKGDIPEGYSVSREKKERFSLILESASTNQTSMYLCASGSGLAVRQFFGPGTRLTVL.

The chain carries TRBV4-1 and TRBJ2-1; D possibly uses TRBD1 or TRBD2 (5 bases each). In germline, CDR1 is MGHRA, CDR2 YSYEKL. The ends were cut back, 0 bases at V and 6 bases at J, with 9 bases in the middle. This CDR3 is 14 amino acids long. CDR3 amino acids: CASSQDRDANEQFF. The CDR3 DNA follows: TGCGCCAGCAGCCAAGATAGGGACGCCAATGAGCAGTTCTTC.

The sample holds a few counts of this clonotype. This rearrangement joins TRBV20-1 to TRBJ2-7; 12 positions agree with TRBD2. Trimming cost V 6 bases and J 4 bases; bases outside gene matches: 13. Germline CDR1 and CDR2: DFQATT and SNEGSKA (reference sequence). The CDR3 runs to 16 residues. CDR3 region: CSASRGLAGISYEQYF. CDR3 nucleotide sequence: TGCAGTGCGTCCCGTGGACTAGCGGGGATATCATACGAGCAGTACTTC.

The V gene is TRBV7-2, the J gene TRBJ2-7, with 8 bases fitting TRBD2. Germline V gene data show CDR1 as SGHTA and CDR2 as FQGNSA. The CDR3 consists of 14 residues. J was trimmed by 1 base and V by 5 bases; bases with no gene match: 4. CDR3 nucleotide sequence: TGTGCCAGCAGCCCGGGACTAGAATCCTACGAGCAGTACTTC. Its protein product is CASSPGLESYEQYF.

The rearrangement joins TRBV20-1 to TRBJ2-1; 12 bases are a match to TRBD2. CDR3 length: 14 residues. Germline CDR1 reads DFQATT; CDR2 reads SNEGSKA (reference sequence). CDR3 DNA sequence: TGCAGCCAAACTACTAGCGGGAGGTCAGGTGAGCAGTTCTTC. It codes for CSQTTSGRSGEQFF.

The CDR3 loop reads CASSQGRGTTDTQYF. CDR3 DNA: TGTGCCAGCAGCCAAGGCAGGGGGACCACAGATACGCAGTATTTT. The V gene is TRBV4-2, the J gene TRBJ2-3; the match to TRBD1 covers 7 bases. CDR3 length: 15 amino acids. V lost 1 base and J lost 2; bases outside the gene matches: 3. The V gene's germline CDR1 is LGHNA and CDR2 YNFKEQ.

The J gene is TRBJ2-7, the V gene TRBV20-1, with D possibly being TRBD2 (6 bases). This CDR3 is 15 amino acids long. Trimming took off 0 bases at V and 0 bases at J, with 12 bases between the two ends. Per germline, CDR1 DFQATT and CDR2 SNEGSKA (reference sequence). CDR3 DNA: TGCAGTGCTAGAGATTCGGCGGGGAACTCCTACGAGCAGTACTTC. Translating gives CSARDSAGNSYEQYF.

This clonotype was counted between two and nine times. The V gene is TRBV27, the J gene TRBJ2-3; TRBD2 aligns across 8 bases. The germline V gene encodes CDR1 MNHEY and CDR2 SMNVEV (reference sequence). This CDR3 region has 16 residues. Germline trimming cut 4 bases from V and 1 base from J; bases unmatched to any gene: 7. As DNA, the CDR3 is TGTGCCAGCAGTTCAGTCCGGCGGGGGGGCACAGATACGCAGTATTTT. This translates into CASSSVRRGGTDTQYF.

The chain carries TRBV27 and TRBJ2-7; D remains unclear. Germline V CDR1 and CDR2: MNHEY, SMNVEV (reference sequence). The CDR3 length is 13 residues. Trimming took 6 bases from V and 7 from J, leaving 16 bases between them. CDR3 coding DNA: TGTGCCAGCAGCCTTGTCAATCTAGGGGAGCAGTACTTC. Residues: CASSLVNLGEQYF.

The chain is built from TRBV10-3 and TRBJ2-3; 10 nucleotides match TRBD2. CDR1 ENHRY and CDR2 SYGVKD come from the germline V gene. There are 14 residues in the CDR3. V lost 7 bases and J lost 6; bases outside the gene matches: 7. The CDR3 DNA reads as TGTGCCATCACTCCTAGCGGGGGAATTGATACGCAGTATTTT. Protein sequence: CAITPSGGIDTQYF.

This clonotype was seen more than once but under ten times. The V gene is TRBV4-1, the J gene TRBJ1-2; D not certain. Germline-derived CDR1 and CDR2 are MGHRA and YSYEKL. CDR3 length equals 14 residues. The germline V and J ends were trimmed by 3 bases and 8 bases, with 16 bases remaining between them. CDR3 amino acids: CASSQPLSGGGYTF. The CDR3 bases are TGCGCCAGCAGCCAGCCCTTATCTGGAGGCGGCTACACCTTC.

The chain recombines TRBV20-1 with TRBJ1-3, with TRBD1 matching over 9 bases. This CDR3 spans 13 amino acids. V was clipped by 6 bases and J by 7 bases; unmatched bases: 7. Per the germline V gene, CDR1 is DFQATT and CDR2 is SNEGSKA (reference sequence). CDR3 in amino acids: CSAAGTGWNTIYF. The CDR3 coding sequence is TGCAGTGCGGCCGGGACAGGGTGGAACACCATATATTTT.

In this sample, this clonotype turned up many times. The gene calls are TRBV12-3 or TRBV12-4 and TRBJ2-3, with TRBD2 matching 10 bases. With V trimmed by 5 bases and J by 4 bases, 3 bases remained unmatched. This CDR3 contains 14 residues. CDR3 sequence reads: CASSPGTSADTQYF. The DNA of the CDR3 is TGTGCCAGCAGTCCCGGGACTAGCGCAGATACGCAGTATTTT.

DNA for the CDR3: TGTGCCAGCAGCGTCCGAGTAGCGGGACGTTTCTCTAATGAGCAGTTCTTC. Residues: CASSVRVAGRFSNEQFF. The rearrangement uses TRBV7-2 and TRBJ2-1, with 8 positions matching TRBD2. Trimming removed 5 bases from V and 7 bases from J; junction bases left unmatched: 16. In germline, CDR1 is SGHTA, CDR2 FQGNSA. The CDR3 consists of 17 residues.

As concerns this clonotype: A much bigger clone sits one base away, suggesting this may be a read error. The V and J genes are TRBV10-3 and TRBJ2-1, with 7 bases aligning to TRBD1. Trimming took 4 bases from V and 10 from J; bases not matched to a gene: 13. The germline gives CDR1 ENHRY, CDR2 SYGVKD. CDR3 length: 15 residues. CDR3 protein: CAISGLTGPSYEQFF. The DNA of the CDR3 is TGTGCCATCAGTGGTTTGACAGGGCCCTCCTACGAGCAGTTCTTC.

This clonotype has more than one count but fewer than ten. The CDR3 sequence is CSASLTSGDYEQYF. Written as DNA, the CDR3 is TGCAGTGCTAGCCTTACTAGCGGGGACTACGAGCAGTACTTC. V gene TRBV20-1 combines with J gene TRBJ2-7, with TRBD2 matching 10 bases. The trim removed 3 bases at V and 3 bases at J, leaving 5 bases unmatched. The CDR3 consists of 14 residues. Germline values: CDR1 DFQATT, CDR2 SNEGSKA (reference sequence).

This chain connects TRBV10-3 to TRBJ2-5; D call uncertain. CDR3 length: 12 residues. Germline CDR1 ENHRY, CDR2 SYGVKD. The V end was cut by 6 bases, the J end by 11 bases, with 16 bases between. The CDR3 protein is CAISSYSNEQYF. The CDR3 nucleotides are TGTGCCATCAGCTCTTACAGCAATGAGCAGTACTTC.

This clonotype was detected only a few times. V and J are TRBV28 and TRBJ1-4; possible D gene TRBD1, 5 bases. CDR1 is MDHEN, CDR2 SYDVKM, per germline. The V end was cut by 3 bases, the J end by 4 bases, with 12 bases between. CDR3 length: 15 residues. The CDR3: CASSFGRAYNEKLFF. The CDR3 DNA follows: TGTGCCAGCAGTTTCGGCAGGGCCTATAATGAAAAACTGTTTTTT.

The sample holds a few counts of this clonotype. This chain joins TRBV20-1 and TRBJ2-3; the match to TRBD2 covers 7 bases. This CDR3 has 14 residues. Germline V lookup: CDR1 DFQATT, CDR2 SNEGSKA (reference sequence). The J segment lost 1 base and the V segment lost 3 bases, leaving 4 bases of the junction unmatched. The CDR3 sequence is CSARGGVGTDTQYF. CDR3 coding DNA: TGCAGTGCTAGGGGAGGGGTCGGCACAGATACGCAGTATTTT.

J is TRBJ2-7 and V is TRBV27; D is perhaps TRBD1 or TRBD2 (5 bases each). V was trimmed by 3 bases and J by 1 base, leaving 10 bases between them. This CDR3 has 14 amino acids. Germline V gives CDR1 MNHEY, CDR2 SMNVEV (reference sequence). CDR3 loop: CASSFGAVSYEQYF. DNA of the CDR3: TGTGCCAGCAGTTTCGGGGCAGTGTCCTACGAGCAGTACTTC.

The genes are TRBV29-1 and TRBJ2-7; 8 bases are a match to TRBD2. Germline V gene sequence: CDR1 SQVTM, CDR2 ANQGSEA. V gave up 7 bases and J gave up 1 base; unmatched junction bases: 9. This CDR3 contains 14 residues. The CDR3 nucleotides read TGCAGCGCCGGGGGGGCAGGTACATCCTACGAGCAGTACTTC. Its protein is CSAGGAGTSYEQYF.

This clonotype was found a few times. V gene TRBV11-2 combines with J gene TRBJ2-1, with 9 bases aligning to TRBD2. V was clipped by 4 bases and J by 4 bases; unmatched bases: 8. There are 16 residues in the CDR3. The germline gives CDR1 SGHAT, CDR2 FQNNGV. This CDR3 reads CASSWTAGGKYNEQFF. The CDR3 bases are TGTGCCAGCAGCTGGACAGCGGGAGGTAAATACAATGAGCAGTTCTTC.